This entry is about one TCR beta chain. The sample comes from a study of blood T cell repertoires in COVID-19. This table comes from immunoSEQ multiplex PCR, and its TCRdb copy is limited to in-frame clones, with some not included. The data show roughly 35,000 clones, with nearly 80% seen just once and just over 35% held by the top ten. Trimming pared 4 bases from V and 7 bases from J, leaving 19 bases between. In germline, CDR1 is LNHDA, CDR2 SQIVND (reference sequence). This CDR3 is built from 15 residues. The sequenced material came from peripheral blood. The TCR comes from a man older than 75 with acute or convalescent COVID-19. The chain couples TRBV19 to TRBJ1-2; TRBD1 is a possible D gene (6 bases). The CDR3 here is CASSTLGGGSFGYTF. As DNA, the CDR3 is TGTGCCAGTAGTACGCTGGGAGGGGGATCTTTTGGCTACACCTTC.